Below are 19 T cell receptor beta chains sequenced from a single sample in a study of blood T cell repertoires in COVID-19. TCRdb keeps only in-frame clones here, not all; method: immunoSEQ multiplex PCR. Among around 210,000 clones listed, roughly 80% were seen once. What was sequenced was peripheral blood. All receptors come from a man in his sixties with COVID-19, enrolled during active disease.

This chain links TRBV6-6 with TRBJ1-1, with 8 bases aligning to TRBD1. Germline loops: CDR1 MNHNY, CDR2 SVGAGI (reference sequence). V was pared by 2 bases and J by 12 bases, with 5 bases of the junction left unmatched. The CDR3 is 12 residues long. The CDR3 loop reads CASSYPDRGTFF. The CDR3 nucleotides read TGTGCCAGCAGTTACCCTGACAGGGGAACTTTCTTT.

The rearrangement joins TRBV7-3 to TRBJ1-1; 9 positions agree with TRBD1. Trimming cost V 3 bases and J 9 bases; bases outside gene matches: 2. Germline assignment: CDR1 SGHTA and CDR2 FQGTGA. The CDR3 spans 12 residues. The CDR3 nucleotides are TGTGCCAGCAGCTTCGGGACAGGGCAAGCTTTCTTT. Translated, it gives CASSFGTGQAFF.

This rearrangement joins TRBV3-1 (or the pseudogene TRBV3-2) to TRBJ2-7, with D possibly being TRBD2 (5 bases). Germline lookup yields CDR1 LGHDT and CDR2 YNNKEL (reference sequence). With 4 bases removed from V and 5 bases from J, the gap between germline ends came to 15 bases. This CDR3 region has 14 residues. In DNA, the CDR3 is TGTGCCAGCAGCCTAGGCAGACTAACACACGAGCAGTACTTC. This encodes CASSLGRLTHEQYF.

The chain links TRBV7-2 to TRBJ1-2; 7 bases fit TRBD1. From germline, CDR1 is SGHTA and CDR2 FQGNSA. CDR3 length equals 16 residues. The junction had 12 bases not matched to a gene; V was cut back by 1 base and J by 7 bases. CDR3 loop: CASSLEQGSLGGGYTF. The CDR3 DNA reads TGTGCCAGCAGCTTAGAACAGGGGTCGTTAGGAGGTGGCTACACCTTC.

This chain uses TRBV7-2 with TRBJ1-1; D unclear. Germline V lookup: CDR1 SGHTA, CDR2 FQGNSA. V gave up 4 bases and J gave up 0 bases, with 12 bases separating them. The CDR3 is 15 amino acids. The CDR3 protein is CASSSSTPLNTEAFF. CDR3 in DNA: TGTGCCAGCAGCTCCTCGACACCATTGAACACTGAAGCTTTCTTT.

The genes are TRBV5-4 and TRBJ1-1; no firm D call. V gave up 5 bases and J gave up 6 bases, with 20 bases separating them. The CDR3 runs to 15 residues. Germline CDR1 SGHNT, CDR2 YYREEE (reference sequence). DNA of the CDR3: TGTGCCAGCAGAAGCGCAAGACTCGGGGTCGCTGAAGCTTTCTTT. Translating it yields CASRSARLGVAEAFF.

The chain has TRBV18 and TRBJ1-1, with D possibly matching TRBD1 (5 bases). The ends were cut back, 5 bases at V and 2 bases at J, with 9 bases in the middle. From germline, CDR1 is KGHSH and CDR2 LQKENI. This CDR3 spans 13 amino acids. CDR3 amino acids: CASSSTDNTEAFF. For the CDR3, the DNA is TGTGCCAGCTCATCGACAGATAACACTGAAGCTTTCTTT. The complete variable domain, with remaining parts taken from reference TRBV18 and TRBJ1-1, reads NAGVMQNPRHLVRRRGQEARLRCSPMKGHSHVYWYRQLPEEGLKFMVYLQKENIIDESGMPKERFSAEFPKEGPSILRIQQVVRGDSAAYFCASSSTDNTEAFFGQGTRLTVV.

This sequence joins TRBV30 and TRBJ1-5, with TRBD1 matching over 9 bases. This CDR3 region has 15 residues. Germline V gives CDR1 GTSNPN, CDR2 SVGIG (reference sequence). J was trimmed by 3 bases and V by 3 bases; bases with no gene match: 6. The CDR3 DNA follows: TGTGCCTGGAGCACTGACAGGGGGTTCAATCAGCCCCAGCATTTT. Protein sequence: CAWSTDRGFNQPQHF.

The chain uses TRBV3-1 (or the pseudogene TRBV3-2) and TRBJ2-3; D gene ambiguous. The CDR3 has 14 amino acids. Trimming removed 1 base at V and 1 base at J, with 6 bases between. The V gene's germline CDR1 is LGHDT and CDR2 YNNKEL (reference sequence). The CDR3 protein is CASSQVAGTDTQYF. The CDR3 region has the DNA TGTGCCAGCAGCCAAGTCGCGGGCACAGATACGCAGTATTTT.

The chain carries TRBV5-1 and TRBJ2-5, with a tentative D call TRBD1 (5 bases). The CDR3 runs to 15 residues. V shed 0 bases and J shed 7 bases, with 16 bases lying between them. Germline V gene data show CDR1 as SGHRS and CDR2 as YFSETQ. This chain's CDR3 is CASSLAADIARTQYF. In DNA, the CDR3 is TGCGCCAGCAGCTTGGCCGCGGACATCGCGAGGACCCAGTACTTC. Variable domain in full (rest from reference TRBV5-1 and TRBJ2-5): KAGVTQTPRYLIKTRGQQVTLSCSPISGHRSVSWYQQTPGQGLQFLFEYFSETQRNKGNFPGRFSGRQFSNSRSEMNVSTLELGDSALYLCASSLAADIARTQYFGPGTRLLVL.

This chain uses TRBV28 with TRBJ1-4, with a possible D match to TRBD1 (6 bases). The V end lost 6 bases, the J end lost 3 bases, and 11 bases lay between the germline ends. This CDR3 region has 14 residues. Germline CDR1 is MDHEN and CDR2 is SYDVKM. CDR3 sequence reads: CASRYQGPNEKLFF. The CDR3, as DNA: TGTGCCAGCAGGTACCAGGGGCCTAATGAAAAACTGTTTTTT. The complete variable domain, with remaining parts taken from reference TRBV28 and TRBJ1-4, reads DVKVTQSSRYLVKRTGEKVFLECVQDMDHENMFWYRQDPGLGLRLIYFSYDVKMKEKGDIPEGYSVSREKKERFSLILESASTNQTSMYLCASRYQGPNEKLFFGSGTQLSVL.

This clone has a handful of counts. The gene calls are TRBV5-4 and TRBJ1-3; D may be TRBD1 (5 bases). This CDR3 comprises 16 residues. V was pared by 0 bases and J by 0 bases, with 10 bases between. Germline V gives CDR1 SGHNT, CDR2 YYREEE (reference sequence). The CDR3 here is CASSLDRLSSGNTIYF. The CDR3, as DNA: TGTGCCAGCAGCTTGGACAGGCTAAGCTCTGGAAACACCATATATTTT.

This chain connects TRBV11-2 to TRBJ2-7; maybe TRBD1 (5 bases). The CDR3 has 14 amino acids. CDR1 is SGHAT, CDR2 FQNNGV, per germline. The V end was cut by 4 bases, the J end by 7 bases, with 17 bases between. CDR3 amino acids: CASSSRTLSQEQYF. CDR3 coding DNA: TGTGCCAGCAGCTCAAGGACATTAAGCCAGGAGCAGTACTTC.

The CDR3 is CASSVAWQNTEAFF. CDR3 DNA sequence: TGTGCCAGCAGCGTAGCATGGCAGAACACTGAAGCTTTCTTT. The V and J genes are TRBV9 and TRBJ1-1; no clear D. Looked up from germline, CDR1 is SGDLS and CDR2 is YYNGEE. Trimming stripped 0 bases from V and 1 base from J, with 7 bases between. The CDR3 has 14 amino acids. The whole variable domain, remainder taken from reference TRBV9 and TRBJ1-1, is DSGVTQTPKHLITATGQRVTLRCSPRSGDLSVYWYQQSLDQGLQFLIQYYNGEERAKGNILERFSAQQFPDLHSELNLSSLELGDSALYFCASSVAWQNTEAFFGQGTRLTVV.

This clone has a single count. J is TRBJ1-2 and V is TRBV19, with 8 bases lining up with TRBD1. Germline V lookup: CDR1 LNHDA, CDR2 SQIVND (reference sequence). The CDR3 length is 15 residues. Germline trimming cut 6 bases from V and 2 bases from J; bases unmatched to any gene: 8. CDR3 in DNA: TGTGCCAGTAGCCTGGACAGGGCTCGGAACTATGGCTACACCTTC. It encodes CASSLDRARNYGYTF. Full variable domain (remainder filled in from reference TRBV19 and TRBJ1-2): DGGITQSPKYLFRKEGQNVTLSCEQNLNHDAMYWYRQDPGQGLRLIYYSQIVNDFQKGDIAEGYSVSREKKESFPLTVTSAQKNPTAFYLCASSLDRARNYGYTFGSGTRLTVV.

CDR3 amino acids: CASSQGLAGSYEQYF. CDR3 bases: TGTGCCAGCTCACAGGGACTAGCGGGTTCCTACGAGCAGTACTTC. This rearrangement joins TRBV18 to TRBJ2-7, with 12 bases identical to TRBD2. Germline V gene data show CDR1 as KGHSH and CDR2 as LQKENI. The V gene end was trimmed by 4 bases and the J gene end by 1 base; junction bases not matched to a gene: 2. This CDR3 is 15 amino acids long. Supplemented by reference TRBV18 and TRBJ2-7, the full variable domain reads NAGVMQNPRHLVRRRGQEARLRCSPMKGHSHVYWYRQLPEEGLKFMVYLQKENIIDESGMPKERFSAEFPKEGPSILRIQQVVRGDSAAYFCASSQGLAGSYEQYFGPGTRLTVT.

This chain links TRBV4-1 with TRBJ1-1, with 9 bases aligning to TRBD1. CDR1 is MGHRA, CDR2 YSYEKL, per germline. Trimming cost V 4 bases and J 0 bases; bases outside gene matches: 3. The CDR3 covers 15 residues. In DNA form, the CDR3 reads TGCGCCAGCAGCCGGGGACAGGGAATGAACACTGAAGCTTTCTTT. Encoded protein: CASSRGQGMNTEAFF.

This chain joins TRBV11-2 and TRBJ1-1; 8 nucleotides match TRBD1. The CDR3 extends over 14 amino acids. Germline CDR1 SGHAT, CDR2 FQNNGV. The ends lost 3 bases at V and 8 bases at J; junction bases unmatched: 8. The CDR3 spells CASSLTRQGPEAFF. CDR3 coding DNA: TGTGCCAGCAGCTTGACGCGACAGGGGCCAGAAGCTTTCTTT.

The chain links TRBV14 to TRBJ2-7; 8 nucleotides align to TRBD2. Losses at the gene ends were 5 bases for V and 8 bases for J; bases not matched to a gene: 14. Germline loops: CDR1 SGHDN, CDR2 FVKESK. This CDR3 comprises 15 residues. CDR3 bases: TGTGCCAGCAGCGAACCCGGGACTAGTCCCGGGAAGCAGTACTTC. Translation gives CASSEPGTSPGKQYF.